Detailed here is one T cell receptor (beta chain). This clone's antigen is unknown. No quality values exist for individual bases; no much larger clone is one base distant. This sample is drawn from a study of T cell repertoires in cytomegalovirus infection (dated by TCRdb to between 2017 and 2020). The study in broad terms: Donor HLA type was relevant to the analysis, because carriage of CMV infection together with the matching HLA type was indicated by public TCR beta signatures.

The study at large found these results: In both this cohort and an independent roughly 350-donor cohort, the cumulative frequency of public TCR beta family members distinguished carriers of CMV infection plus the relevant HLA type. The ex vivo response was dominated by HLA-C-restricted CMV-specific TCR beta clonotypes, and the single most frequent clonotype in two of eight donors was supplied by these HLA-C-restricted clonotypes.

The run used an Illumina HiSeq 1500. TCRdb reanalyzed the raw reads on its own, using fastp at Q25 for trimming and MiXCR for clone calling, and kept in-frame beta chains. Rows with one shared CDR3 protein collapse into an entry with the most common genes and DNA. Within this sample are 200,000 to 250,000 distinct CDR3 sequences, with approximately 22% of them counted one time only. In total, the top ten clones hold 15% to 20% of the sample. The TCR was taken from a human donor in good health (CMV status not recorded). Some clones in this sample may be carry-over from other donors' samples. The sequencing sample was made of CD8+ T cells from PBMCs.

Here is the DNA: TGCAGTGCGGGGTGGGTTTACAATGAGCAGTTCTTC. Translated, it reads CSAGWVYNEQFF. This sequence uses TRBV20-1 and TRBJ2-1; too little of a D gene remains to name it. According to the germline V gene (reference sequence), CDR1 reads DFQATT and CDR2 reads SNEGSKA. Relative to germline, V is 6 bases shorter and J is 4 bases shorter, with 10 bases between their ends. Reading from cysteine to phenylalanine, the CDR3 counts 12 amino acids. The entry retains the CDR3 DNA only, 36 bases that are in frame from base 1.